This T cell receptor beta chain is from a study of blood T cells in healthy people across ages. Germline V gene lookup returns CDR1 MDHEN and CDR2 SYDVKM. This CDR3 contains 12 residues. With 5 bases removed from V and 7 bases from J, the gap between germline ends came to 11 bases. The authors ran a second PCR of about 6 to 11 cycles using a sample-barcoded 5' primer and a J-beta primer mix. TCRdb fed the 5' RACE reads into MiXCR, producing one record per CDR3 protein. Of approximately 810,000 distinct CDR3 sequences in the sample, 29% were seen once. Material: blood. This chain links TRBV28 with TRBJ1-2, with D unclear. This sequence was found in a woman of 80 years or more in good health. CDR3: CASSPRVRGYTF. CDR3 bases: TGTGCCAGCAGTCCCCGGGTGCGTGGCTACACCTTC.